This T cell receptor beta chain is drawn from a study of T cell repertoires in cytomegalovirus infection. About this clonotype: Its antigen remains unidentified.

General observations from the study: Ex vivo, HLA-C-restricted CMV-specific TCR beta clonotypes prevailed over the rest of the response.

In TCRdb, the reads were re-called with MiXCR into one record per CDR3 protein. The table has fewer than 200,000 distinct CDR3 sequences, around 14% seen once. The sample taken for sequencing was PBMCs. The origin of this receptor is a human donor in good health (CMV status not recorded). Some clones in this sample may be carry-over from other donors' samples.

In DNA form, the CDR3 reads TGTGCCACCAGCAGCCCTGTGGGCGAAAAACTGTTTTTT. This translates into CATSSPVGEKLFF. The chain joins TRBV15 to TRBJ1-4; D is uncertain. Trimming pared 3 bases from V and 8 bases from J, leaving 10 bases between. The CDR3 totals 13 residues. Germline CDR1 LNHNV, CDR2 YYDKDF (reference sequence).